This T cell receptor beta chain stems from a study of cytomegalovirus exposure and HLA in healthy donors. Notes on the study in general: In a later analysis, approximately 15,000 TCR beta sequences were associated with HLA alleles at 0.05 false discovery rate.

Worth noting for this clone: Its antigen is unidentified.

13 Jbeta primers and 60 Vbeta primers were used for the PCR. Some clones are missing from TCRdb's copy, which holds only in-frame ones; the method was immunoSEQ multiplex PCR. The sample contains 85,000 to 90,000 clones, around 80% of which appear only once. Germline V gene data show CDR1 as MNHNS and CDR2 as SASEGT. J was trimmed by 5 bases and V by 6 bases; bases with no gene match: 4. The CDR3 sequence is 13 residues long. The sample was PBMCs. This clonotype originated in a man aged 30 to 45 in good health and CMV-seronegative. The chain couples TRBV6-1 to TRBJ2-5, with 9 bases fitting TRBD1. The CDR3 loop reads CASRNRGRETQYF. The CDR3 DNA reads TGTGCCAGCAGAAACAGGGGGCGTGAGACCCAGTACTTC.